This T cell receptor (beta chain) derives from a study of blood T cells in healthy people across ages. General study findings and limits: Roughly linearly, TCR beta diversity per million T cells fell as age increased. It was the long-lived donors that had more naive CD4+ cells and higher diversity than aged donors.

Germline V gene sequence: CDR1 SGHTA, CDR2 FQGNSA. The CDR3 consists of 16 residues. Between the trimmed V and J ends, which lost 2 bases and 6 bases, there was a span of 17 bases. Healthy individuals of Caucasian origin from Russia, aged about 6 to 100, served as donors. Primed by a sample-barcoded 5' primer and a J-beta primer mix, a second PCR proceeded for 7 to 11 cycles. A template-switch adaptor containing 12 random nucleotides labeled each cDNA molecule. TCRdb passed the 5' RACE reads through MiXCR, listing each CDR3 protein once. The table has hundreds of thousands of distinct CDR3 sequences, approximately 30% seen once. This clonotype was detected many times. Its matching antigen is unknown.

The V call is TRBV7-2, the J call TRBJ1-5, with D possibly TRBD1 on 6 matching bases. The sample consisted of blood. The TCR comes from a woman at least 80 years old in good health. The CDR3 loop is CASSLSPRGAGQPQHF. The DNA of the CDR3 is TGTGCCAGCAGCTTATCCCCGCGGGGGGCAGGTCAGCCCCAGCATTTT.